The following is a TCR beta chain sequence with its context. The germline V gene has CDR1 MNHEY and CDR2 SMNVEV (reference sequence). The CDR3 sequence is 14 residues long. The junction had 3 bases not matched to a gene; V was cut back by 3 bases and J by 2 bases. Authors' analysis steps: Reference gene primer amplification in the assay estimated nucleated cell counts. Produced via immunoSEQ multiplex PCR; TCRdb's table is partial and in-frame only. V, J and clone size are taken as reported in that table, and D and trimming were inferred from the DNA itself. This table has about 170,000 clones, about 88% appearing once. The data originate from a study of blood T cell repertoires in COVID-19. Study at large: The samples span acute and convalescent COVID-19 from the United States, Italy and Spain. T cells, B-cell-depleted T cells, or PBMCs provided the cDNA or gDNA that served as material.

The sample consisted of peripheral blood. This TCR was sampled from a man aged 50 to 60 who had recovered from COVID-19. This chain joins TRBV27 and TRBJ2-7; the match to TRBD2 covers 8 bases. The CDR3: CASSFLAGPYEQYF. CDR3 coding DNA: TGTGCCAGCAGTTTCTTAGCGGGGCCCTACGAGCAGTACTTC.